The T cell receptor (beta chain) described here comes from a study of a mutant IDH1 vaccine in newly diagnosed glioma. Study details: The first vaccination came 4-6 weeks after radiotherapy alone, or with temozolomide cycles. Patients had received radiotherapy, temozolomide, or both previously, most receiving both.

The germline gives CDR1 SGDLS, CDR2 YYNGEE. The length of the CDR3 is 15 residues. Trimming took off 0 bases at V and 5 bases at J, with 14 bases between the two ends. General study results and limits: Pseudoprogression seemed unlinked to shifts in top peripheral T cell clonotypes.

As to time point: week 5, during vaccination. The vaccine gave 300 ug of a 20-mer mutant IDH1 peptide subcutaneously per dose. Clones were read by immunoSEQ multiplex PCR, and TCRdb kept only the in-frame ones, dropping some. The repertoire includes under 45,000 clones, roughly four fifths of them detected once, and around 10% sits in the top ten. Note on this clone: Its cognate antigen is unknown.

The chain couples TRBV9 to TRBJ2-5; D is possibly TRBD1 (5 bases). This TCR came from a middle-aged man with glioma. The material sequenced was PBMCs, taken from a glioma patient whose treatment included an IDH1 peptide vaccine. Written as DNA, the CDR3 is TGTGCCAGCAGCGTAGCGGGCAGGGCTTCGGAGACCCAGTACTTC. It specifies CASSVAGRASETQYF.